Included here is one T cell receptor (beta chain) sequence, with context. A junction end diverges from the germline sequence, so it may reflect a read error. This sample is drawn from a study of T-cell reconstitution after alpha-beta-depleted transplantation in children. Using unique molecular identifiers, the investigators prepared the TCRbeta library. Each CDR3 protein gets one entry after TCRdb re-called the PCR reads with MiXCR. The sample includes 200,000 to 250,000 distinct CDR3 sequences, around 13% of them seen just once. In germline, CDR1 is LGHDT, CDR2 YNNKEL (reference sequence). CDR3 size: 19 residues.

The rearrangement joins TRBV3-1 to TRBJ2-6, with 11 nucleotides matching TRBD1. The source of this sequence is a human donor who donated a stem cell graft to a child with acute lymphoblastic leukemia. The sequenced sample was PBMCs from the stem cell graft donor, obtained from the stem cell graft. Written as DNA, the CDR3 is TGTGCCTGCAGCAAATTCCGGGACAGGGGGATGGGTGGGGCCAACGTCCTGACTTTC. The encoded protein is CACSKFRDRGMGGANVLTF.